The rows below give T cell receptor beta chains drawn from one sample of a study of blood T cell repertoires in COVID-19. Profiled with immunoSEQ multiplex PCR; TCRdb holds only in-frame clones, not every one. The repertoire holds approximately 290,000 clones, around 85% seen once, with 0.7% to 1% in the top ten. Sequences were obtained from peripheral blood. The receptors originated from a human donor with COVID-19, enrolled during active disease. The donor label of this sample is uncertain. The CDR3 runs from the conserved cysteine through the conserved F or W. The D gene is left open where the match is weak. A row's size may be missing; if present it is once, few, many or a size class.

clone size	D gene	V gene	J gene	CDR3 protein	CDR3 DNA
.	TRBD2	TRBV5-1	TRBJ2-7	CASSLGGLASHEQYF	TGCGCCAGCAGCTTGGGCGGACTAGCGAGTCACGAGCAGTACTTC
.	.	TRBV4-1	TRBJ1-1	CASSQVGRTDATEAFF	TGCGCCAGCAGCCAAGTGGGAAGGACAGATGCCACTGAAGCTTTCTTT
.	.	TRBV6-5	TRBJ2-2	CASSRDTGELFF	TGTGCCAGCAGTCGGGACACCGGGGAGCTGTTTTTT
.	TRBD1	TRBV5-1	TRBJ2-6	CASSLGGTGVSGANVLTF	TGCGCCAGCAGCTTGGGTGGGACAGGGGTCTCTGGGGCCAACGTCCTGACTTTC
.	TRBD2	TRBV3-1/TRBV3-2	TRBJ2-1	CASSQNPSGRNEQFF	TGTGCCAGCAGCCAAAATCCTAGCGGGAGGAATGAGCAGTTCTTC
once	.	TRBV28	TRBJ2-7	CASSPPPAGRTEQYF	TGTGCCAGCAGTCCACCCCCTGCGGGCCGTACCGAGCAGTACTTC
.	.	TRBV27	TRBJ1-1	CASSPTPNTEAFF	TGTGCCAGCAGTCCGACACCGAACACTGAAGCTTTCTTT
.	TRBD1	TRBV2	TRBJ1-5	CASSTRQGNNQPQHF	TGTGCCAGCAGTACCAGACAGGGCAACAATCAGCCCCAGCATTTT
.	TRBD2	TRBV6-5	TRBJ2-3	CASRASGTDTQYF	TGTGCCAGCAGGGCTAGCGGTACAGATACGCAGTATTTT
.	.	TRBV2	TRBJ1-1	CASTEHPWYTEAFF	TGTGCCAGCACCGAACACCCGTGGTACACTGAAGCTTTCTTT
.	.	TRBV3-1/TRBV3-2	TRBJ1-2	CASSQDWGRANYGYTF	TGTGCCAGCAGCCAAGATTGGGGCAGAGCTAACTATGGCTACACCTTC
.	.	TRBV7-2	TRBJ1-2	CASSPSTGSYGYTF	TGTGCCAGCAGCCCATCTACAGGGAGCTATGGCTACACCTTC
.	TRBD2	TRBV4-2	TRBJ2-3	CASSQDRREGRSDTQYF	TGTGCCAGCAGCCAAGATCGGCGGGAGGGCCGCTCAGATACGCAGTATTTT
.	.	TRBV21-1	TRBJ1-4	CASSTPQRGTGVNEKLFF	TGTGCCAGCAGCACCCCGCAAAGGGGGACAGGGGTTAATGAAAAACTGTTTTTT
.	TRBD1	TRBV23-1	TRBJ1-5	CASSHPNRTGRKQPQHF	TGCGCCAGCAGTCACCCTAATAGGACAGGGAGAAAACAGCCCCAGCATTTT
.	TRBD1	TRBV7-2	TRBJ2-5	CASSSRTGGEETQYF	TGTGCCAGCAGCTCAAGGACAGGGGGCGAGGAGACCCAGTACTTC
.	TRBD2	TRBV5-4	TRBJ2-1	CASSSNLAGGRNEQFF	TGTGCCAGCAGCTCTAACCTAGCGGGGGGCCGAAATGAGCAGTTCTTC
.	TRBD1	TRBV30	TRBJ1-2	CALTTGGNNGYTF	TGTGCCTTAACGACAGGGGGAAATAATGGCTACACCTTC
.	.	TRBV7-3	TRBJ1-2	CASSLDGGTYGYTF	TGTGCCAGCAGCTTAGACGGGGGTACCTATGGCTACACCTTC
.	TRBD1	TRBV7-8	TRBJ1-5	CASSDRGNQPQHF	TGTGCCAGCAGCGACAGGGGGAATCAGCCCCAGCATTTT
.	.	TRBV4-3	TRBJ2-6	CASSQDRGSANVLTF	TGCGCCAGCAGCCAAGATAGAGGGTCCGCCAACGTCCTGACTTTT
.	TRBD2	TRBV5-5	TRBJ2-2	CASSPRGGRTPTGELFF	TGTGCCAGCAGCCCCAGAGGCGGGAGGACACCCACCGGGGAGCTGTTTTTT
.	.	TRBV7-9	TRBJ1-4	CASTFPTGRGGEKLFF	TGTGCCAGCACCTTCCCGACCGGGAGGGGGGGAGAAAAACTGTTTTTT
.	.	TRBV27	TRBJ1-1	CASRAWDNMNTEAFF	TGTGCCAGCAGAGCATGGGACAACATGAACACTGAAGCTTTCTTT
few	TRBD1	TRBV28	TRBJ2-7	CASTHYRDSSYEQYF	TGTGCCAGCACCCACTACCGGGACAGCTCCTACGAGCAGTACTTC
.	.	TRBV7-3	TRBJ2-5	CASSLIVGETQYF	TGTGCCAGCAGCTTAATTGTCGGAGAGACCCAGTACTTC
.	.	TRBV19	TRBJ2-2	CASNLGGNTGELFF	TGTGCCAGTAATCTAGGAGGGAACACCGGGGAGCTGTTTTTT